Below, one TCR beta chain is given with its context. Produced via immunoSEQ multiplex PCR; TCRdb's table is partial and in-frame only. The sample consists of 1,400,000 or so clones, approximately 98.5% of them appearing once. This entry is derived from a study of shared clonotypes between healthy human individuals. Across the whole study: Donors were a couple of women and a few men aged 18 to 49.

Germline loops: CDR1 SGHRS, CDR2 YFSETQ. This CDR3 contains 15 residues. V lost 4 bases and J lost 2; bases outside the gene matches: 6. The sequenced sample consisted of naive CD4+ T cells sorted from blood. The subset here: CD45RA+ positively selected. The rearrangement uses TRBV5-1 and TRBJ2-1, with 7 bases fitting TRBD2. The clonotype originates from a man under 40 in good health. CDR3 coding DNA: TGCGCCAGCAGCGCCGGCGGGAGCGCCTACAATGAGCAGTTCTTC. Translation: CASSAGGSAYNEQFF. Complete variable domain (other parts from reference TRBV5-1 and TRBJ2-1): KAGVTQTPRYLIKTRGQQVTLSCSPISGHRSVSWYQQTPGQGLQFLFEYFSETQRNKGNFPGRFSGRQFSNSRSEMNVSTLELGDSALYLCASSAGGSAYNEQFFGPGTRLTVL.